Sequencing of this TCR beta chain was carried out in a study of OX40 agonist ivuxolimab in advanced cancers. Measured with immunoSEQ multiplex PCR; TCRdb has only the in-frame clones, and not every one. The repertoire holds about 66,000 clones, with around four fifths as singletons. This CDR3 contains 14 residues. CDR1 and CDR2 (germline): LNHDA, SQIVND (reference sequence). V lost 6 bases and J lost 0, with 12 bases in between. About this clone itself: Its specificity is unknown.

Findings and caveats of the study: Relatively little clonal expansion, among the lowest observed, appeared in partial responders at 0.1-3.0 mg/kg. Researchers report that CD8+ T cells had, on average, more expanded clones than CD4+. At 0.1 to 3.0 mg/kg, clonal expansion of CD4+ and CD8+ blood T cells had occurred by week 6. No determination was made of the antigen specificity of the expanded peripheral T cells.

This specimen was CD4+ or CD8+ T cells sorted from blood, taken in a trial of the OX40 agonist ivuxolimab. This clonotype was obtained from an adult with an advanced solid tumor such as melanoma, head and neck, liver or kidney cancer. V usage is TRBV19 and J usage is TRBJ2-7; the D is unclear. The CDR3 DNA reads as TGTGCCAGTAGAGAGGACCCCAGCTCCTACGAGCAGTACTTC. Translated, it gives CASREDPSSYEQYF.